This record looks at one T cell receptor beta chain sequence and its context. No antigen is known for it. The Oncomine TCR Beta short-read assay was what sequenced the DNA obtained from cultured CD4+ T cells. One entry per CDR3 protein results from TCRdb running MiXCR on the PCR reads. The sample lists about 9,300 distinct CDR3 sequences, about 49% occurring once. The data are from a study of vaccination and CD4 T cells after COVID-19. Study-wide background: Collection of post-vaccine samples followed dose two by a median 72 days, spanning a range of 14 to 241. SARS-CoV-2, HCoV-NL63, HCoV-OC43 and HCoV-229E supplied the overlapping spike peptides used to stimulate cells.

Described treatment: approximately nine-day PBMC culture with coronavirus spike peptide pools or control peptides (ViraFEST assay). Using peptide pools, antigen-specific T cells were expanded in ViraFEST before TCRs were sequenced. It was on days 3 and 7 that half the medium was replaced with fresh IL-2 medium. CDR3 length: 14 residues. The germline V and J ends were trimmed by 7 bases and 0 bases, with 10 bases remaining between them. Germline CDR1 reads SGHTA; CDR2 reads FQGNSA. The chain combines TRBV7-2 with TRBJ2-1; D remains ambiguous. The source is a human donor who had recovered from COVID-19. Sequenced: CD4+ T cells from blood, cultured in vitro. The DNA of the CDR3 is TGTGCCAGCACTCAGCTTAGCTCCTACAATGAGCAGTTCTTC. Residues: CASTQLSSYNEQFF.